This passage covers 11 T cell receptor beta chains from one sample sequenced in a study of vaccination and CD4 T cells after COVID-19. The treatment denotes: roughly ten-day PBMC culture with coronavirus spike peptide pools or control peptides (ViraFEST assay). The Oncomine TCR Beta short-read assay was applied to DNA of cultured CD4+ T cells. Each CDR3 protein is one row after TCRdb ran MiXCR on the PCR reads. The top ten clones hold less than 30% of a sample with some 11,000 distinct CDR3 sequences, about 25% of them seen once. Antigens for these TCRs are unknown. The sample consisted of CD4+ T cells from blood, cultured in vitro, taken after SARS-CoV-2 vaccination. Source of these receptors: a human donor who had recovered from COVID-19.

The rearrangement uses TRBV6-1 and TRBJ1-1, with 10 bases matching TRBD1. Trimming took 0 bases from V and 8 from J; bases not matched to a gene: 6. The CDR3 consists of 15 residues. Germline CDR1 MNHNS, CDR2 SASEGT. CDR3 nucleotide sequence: TGTGCCAGCAGTGAAGCGAGGACAGGGGGGATAGAAGCTTTCTTT. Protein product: CASSEARTGGIEAFF.

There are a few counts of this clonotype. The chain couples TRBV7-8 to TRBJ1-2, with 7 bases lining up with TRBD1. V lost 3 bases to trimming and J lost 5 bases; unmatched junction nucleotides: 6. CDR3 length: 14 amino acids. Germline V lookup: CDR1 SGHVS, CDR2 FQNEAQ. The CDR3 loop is CASSFDREKYGYTF. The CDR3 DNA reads TGTGCCAGCAGCTTCGACAGGGAGAAGTATGGCTACACCTTC.

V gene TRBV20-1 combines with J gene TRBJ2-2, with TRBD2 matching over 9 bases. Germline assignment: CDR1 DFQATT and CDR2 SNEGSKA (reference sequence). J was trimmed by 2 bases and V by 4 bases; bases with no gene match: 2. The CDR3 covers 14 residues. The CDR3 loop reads CSANLAGNTGELFF. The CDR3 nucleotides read TGCAGTGCTAACCTAGCGGGAAACACCGGGGAGCTGTTTTTT.

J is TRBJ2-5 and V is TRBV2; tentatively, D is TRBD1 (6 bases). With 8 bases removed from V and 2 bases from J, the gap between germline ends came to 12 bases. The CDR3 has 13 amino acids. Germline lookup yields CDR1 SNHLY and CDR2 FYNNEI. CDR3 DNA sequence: TGTGCCAGCCCAGGGGCAGGGCAAGAGACCCAGTACTTC. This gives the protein CASPGAGQETQYF.

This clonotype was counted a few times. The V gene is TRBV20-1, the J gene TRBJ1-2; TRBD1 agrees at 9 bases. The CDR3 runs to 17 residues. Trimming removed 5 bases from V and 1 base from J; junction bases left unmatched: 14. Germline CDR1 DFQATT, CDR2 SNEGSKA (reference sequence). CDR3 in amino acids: CSAGSGTGPSFNYGYTF. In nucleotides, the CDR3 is TGCAGTGCTGGGTCCGGGACAGGGCCCTCCTTTAACTATGGCTACACCTTC.

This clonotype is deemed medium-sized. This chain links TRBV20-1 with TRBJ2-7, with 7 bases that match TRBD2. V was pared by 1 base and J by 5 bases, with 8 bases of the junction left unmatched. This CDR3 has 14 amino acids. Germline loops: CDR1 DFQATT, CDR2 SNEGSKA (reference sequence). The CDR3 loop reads CSARVRAGANEQYF. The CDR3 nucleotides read TGCAGTGCTAGAGTTCGGGCGGGAGCAAACGAGCAGTACTTC.

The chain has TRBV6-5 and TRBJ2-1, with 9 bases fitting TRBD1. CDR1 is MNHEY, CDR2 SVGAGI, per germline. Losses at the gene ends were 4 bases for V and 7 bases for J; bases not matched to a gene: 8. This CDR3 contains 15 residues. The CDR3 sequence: CASSFRDRDWNEQFF. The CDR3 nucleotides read TGTGCCAGCAGTTTCCGGGACAGGGACTGGAATGAGCAGTTCTTC.

CDR3 bases: TGCGCCAGCGCATGGGCAGGATCAGATACGCAGTATTTT. Amino acid sequence: CASAWAGSDTQYF. The V and J genes are TRBV10-1 and TRBJ2-3; D is unclear. V lost 8 bases, J lost 4 bases, and 13 bases lay in between. Germline-derived CDR1 and CDR2 are WNHNN and SYGVQD (reference sequence). CDR3 length equals 13 residues.

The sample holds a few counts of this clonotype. The CDR3 loop reads CASSTGTGTYEQYF. The CDR3 coding sequence is TGTGCCAGTAGTACCGGGACAGGAACCTACGAGCAGTACTTC. The chain uses TRBV19 and TRBJ2-7; 8 bases are shared with TRBD1. CDR3 length: 14 amino acids. Germline V lookup: CDR1 LNHDA, CDR2 SQIVND (reference sequence). The junction had 4 bases not matched to a gene; V was cut back by 4 bases and J by 2 bases.

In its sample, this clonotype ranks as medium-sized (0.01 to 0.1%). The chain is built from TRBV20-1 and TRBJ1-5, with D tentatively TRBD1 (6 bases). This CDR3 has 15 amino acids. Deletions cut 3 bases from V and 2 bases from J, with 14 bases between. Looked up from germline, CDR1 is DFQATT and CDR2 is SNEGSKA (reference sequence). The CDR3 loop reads CSASPSTGGNQPQHF. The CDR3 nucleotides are TGCAGTGCTAGTCCCTCGACAGGTGGCAATCAGCCCCAGCATTTT.

CDR3 nucleotide sequence: TGTGCCAGTAGCAGGACCGGGACAGGGGGCCGGGAGCAGTACTTC. This encodes CASSRTGTGGREQYF. The genes are TRBV19 and TRBJ2-7; TRBD1 aligns across 12 bases. Per the germline V gene, CDR1 is LNHDA and CDR2 is SQIVND (reference sequence). The CDR3 runs 15 residues. Trimming at V came to 6 bases and at J to 7 bases, leaving 10 bases not matched to a gene.